The 26 T cell receptor beta chains below all came from one sample that was sequenced in a study of response to subunit inactivated influenza vaccine. TCRdb reprocessed the RT-PCR reads with MiXCR, giving one entry per CDR3 protein. The table records more than 550,000 distinct CDR3 sequences, 10% to 12% of them present only once. This same sample was also taken into another study, of T cells expressing NK-cell markers. That investigation notes: Researchers built TCR beta cDNA using 5'RACE template switching with UMIs.

Here the sequenced sample was PBMCs from blood, taken on the day of vaccination. These receptors originate from a man aged 45-65 years who received an inactivated influenza vaccine.

Only a few counts were recorded for this clonotype. V gene TRBV11-2 combines with J gene TRBJ2-7; D perhaps matches TRBD1 (6 bases). CDR1 and CDR2 from the germline V gene are SGHAT and FQNNGV. Trimming took off 4 bases at V and 2 bases at J, with 12 bases between the two ends. This CDR3 comprises 14 residues. CDR3 bases: TGTGCCAGCAGCTCAAACAGGGACCCCTACGAGCAGTACTTC. Its translation is CASSSNRDPYEQYF. Complete variable domain (other parts from reference TRBV11-2 and TRBJ2-7): EAGVAQSPRYKIIEKRQSVAFWCNPISGHATLYWYQQILGQGPKLLIQFQNNGVVDDSQLPKDRFSAERLKGVDSTLKIQPAKLEDSAVYLCASSSNRDPYEQYFGPGTRLTVT.

This clonotype was detected ten times or more. The chain uses TRBV20-1 and TRBJ1-2, with D possibly being TRBD1 (6 bases). The CDR3 contains 13 residues. With 4 bases removed from V and 5 bases from J, the gap between germline ends came to 14 bases. Germline V gives CDR1 DFQATT, CDR2 SNEGSKA (reference sequence). Written as DNA, the CDR3 is TGCAGTGCTAAAGACAGGAGCCCATATGGCTACACCTTC. It encodes CSAKDRSPYGYTF.

This chain connects TRBV29-1 to TRBJ2-7; TRBD1 matches 10 bases. CDR1 and CDR2 from the germline V gene are SQVTM and ANQGSEA. Trimming took 0 bases from V and 1 from J; bases not matched to a gene: 12. The CDR3 runs 18 residues. DNA for the CDR3: TGCAGCGTTGAAGAGGGACTTAGAGCGGGACAGGGGTCCTACGAGCAGTACTTC. It is translated as CSVEEGLRAGQGSYEQYF.

The chain combines TRBV11-2 with TRBJ2-5; TRBD2 matches 9 bases. This CDR3 is 18 amino acids long. V was clipped by 1 base and J by 5 bases; unmatched bases: 14. Germline V gene sequence: CDR1 SGHAT, CDR2 FQNNGV. The CDR3 protein is CASSLGGTSRRIVETQYF. CDR3 in DNA: TGTGCCAGCAGCTTAGGAGGGACTAGCCGGAGAATTGTGGAGACCCAGTACTTC.

In this sample, this clonotype turned up many times. This chain joins TRBV7-2 and TRBJ2-1; weak D call: TRBD2 (5 bases). From germline, CDR1 is SGHTA and CDR2 FQGNSA. CDR3 length equals 15 residues. The germline V and J ends were trimmed by 3 bases and 4 bases, with 13 bases remaining between them. The CDR3 DNA reads as TGTGCCAGCAGCTTCACTAGTGTATCTTACAATGAGCAGTTCTTC. It yields the protein CASSFTSVSYNEQFF.

This clonotype showed up just a few times. The rearrangement links TRBV11-2 to TRBJ2-2, with 10 bases fitting TRBD2. The ends lost 1 base at V and 6 bases at J; junction bases unmatched: 8. Germline V gene lookup returns CDR1 SGHAT and CDR2 FQNNGV. There are 17 residues in the CDR3. The CDR3 DNA is TGTGCCAGCAGCTTAGTTTTTGGGACTAGCGTTGCCGGGGAGCTGTTTTTT. This translates into CASSLVFGTSVAGELFF.

The gene calls are TRBV20-1 and TRBJ2-5; 7 bases line up with TRBD2. The CDR3 is 15 amino acids. V shed 0 bases and J 3 bases; nucleotides not matched to a gene: 7. Looked up from germline, CDR1 is DFQATT and CDR2 is SNEGSKA (reference sequence). CDR3 DNA sequence: TGCAGTGCTAGAGAAAGGCTACGGGGGGAAGAGACCCAGTACTTC. Amino acids: CSARERLRGEETQYF.

This clonotype was recorded at least ten times. The V call is TRBV14, the J call TRBJ2-1; D is possibly TRBD1 (6 bases). The CDR3 consists of 17 residues. Looked up from germline, CDR1 is SGHDN and CDR2 is FVKESK. The V end was cut by 0 bases, the J end by 3 bases, with 15 bases between. The CDR3 sequence: CASSQDKGDIDYNEQFF. The CDR3 coding sequence is TGTGCCAGCAGCCAAGATAAGGGGGACATCGACTACAATGAGCAGTTCTTC.

The genes are TRBV20-1 and TRBJ2-5; 14 bases align to TRBD2. Looked up from germline, CDR1 is DFQATT and CDR2 is SNEGSKA (reference sequence). V was clipped by 1 base and J by 0 bases; unmatched bases: 4. CDR3 size: 17 residues. In nucleotides, the CDR3 is TGCAGTGCTAGAGGGACTAGCGGGAGGATGTACCAAGAGACCCAGTACTTC. Encoded protein: CSARGTSGRMYQETQYF.

The V gene is TRBV7-2, the J gene TRBJ2-3; the D is unclear. Trimming cost V 6 bases and J 6 bases, with 13 bases left between them. Per the germline V gene, CDR1 is SGHTA and CDR2 is FQGNSA. This CDR3 is 13 amino acids long. The CDR3 protein is CASRRRVMDTQYF. The CDR3 DNA reads as TGTGCCAGCAGGCGTAGGGTAATGGATACGCAGTATTTT.

J is TRBJ2-1 and V is TRBV10-3; TRBD2 aligns across 13 bases. This CDR3 comprises 17 residues. Germline CDR1 is ENHRY and CDR2 is SYGVKD. V lost 9 bases, J lost 2 bases, and 10 bases stayed unmatched. CDR3 region: CAIGFTSGRGPYNEQFF. The DNA for the CDR3 is TGTGCCATTGGGTTTACTAGCGGGAGGGGACCCTACAATGAGCAGTTCTTC.

This sequence joins TRBV4-3 and TRBJ2-7; D not resolved. Trimming stripped 1 base from V and 3 bases from J, with 7 bases between. The CDR3 contains 13 residues. Looked up from germline, CDR1 is LGHNA and CDR2 is YSLEER. In nucleotides, the CDR3 is TGCGCCAGCAGCCAAGTGCCCTACTACGAGCAGTACTTC. Its translation: CASSQVPYYEQYF.

This clonotype was detected ten times or more. The chain combines TRBV20-1 with TRBJ2-3; TRBD2 might be the D (7 bases). CDR3 length: 14 amino acids. V was shortened by 7 bases and J by 8 bases, with 22 bases between the two germline ends. Germline CDR1 and CDR2: DFQATT and SNEGSKA (reference sequence). CDR3 loop: CSVWRTAASGTQYF. The CDR3 nucleotides are TGCAGTGTCTGGAGGACAGCTGCTAGCGGTACGCAGTATTTT.

There are many counts of this clonotype. V and J are TRBV12-3 or TRBV12-4 and TRBJ2-5; TRBD2 matches 11 bases. The CDR3 loop spans 15 amino acids. Trimming at V came to 6 bases and at J to 5 bases, leaving 8 bases not matched to a gene. CDR3 residues: CASSRGTSGLETQYF. The CDR3 DNA reads TGTGCCAGCAGCCGCGGGACTAGCGGTTTGGAGACCCAGTACTTC.

This clonotype was recorded a few times. The rearrangement joins TRBV11-2 to TRBJ1-1; D unclear. V was cut by 1 base and J by 10 bases, with 7 bases left in between. The CDR3 runs to 11 residues. Per the germline V gene, CDR1 is SGHAT and CDR2 is FQNNGV. CDR3 protein: CASSLGMGAFF. The CDR3, as DNA: TGTGCCAGCAGCTTAGGGATGGGAGCTTTCTTT.

This clonotype was found a few times. This sequence joins TRBV4-2 and TRBJ1-6; the D is unclear. Deletions cut 4 bases from V and 8 bases from J, with 12 bases between. The CDR3 extends over 14 amino acids. The germline gives CDR1 LGHNA, CDR2 YNFKEQ. The CDR3 sequence is CASSRTVGDSPLHF. The CDR3, as DNA: TGTGCCAGCAGCCGAACCGTGGGCGATTCACCCCTCCACTTT.

This clonotype was picked up a small number of times. The CDR3 loop reads CASSQDGTSGRDTGELFF. CDR3 coding DNA: TGCGCCAGCAGCCAAGACGGGACTAGCGGAAGGGATACCGGGGAGCTGTTTTTT. The chain combines TRBV4-3 with TRBJ2-2; TRBD2 matches 11 bases. This CDR3 comprises 18 residues. The germline gives CDR1 LGHNA, CDR2 YSLEER. The junction had 8 bases not matched to a gene; V was cut back by 0 bases and J by 5 bases.

The table lists this clonotype with a few counts. V gene TRBV4-1 combines with J gene TRBJ2-3; D not resolved. Germline V CDR1 and CDR2: MGHRA, YSYEKL. V shed 2 bases and J shed 3 bases, with 12 bases lying between them. This CDR3 is built from 15 residues. The CDR3, as DNA: TGCGCCAGCAGCCAACTACGTCTCCAAACAGATACGCAGTATTTT. The encoded protein is CASSQLRLQTDTQYF.

This clonotype has just a few counts. This chain uses TRBV5-1 with TRBJ2-1; D is ambiguous. Per the germline V gene, CDR1 is SGHRS and CDR2 is YFSETQ. Deletions cut 3 bases from V and 9 bases from J, with 10 bases between. The CDR3 is 12 residues long. For the CDR3, the DNA is TGCGCCAGCAGCTCCGAGGTTGGTGAGCAGTTCTTC. It is translated as CASSSEVGEQFF.

This clonotype was observed a single time. The chain has TRBV12-3 or TRBV12-4 and TRBJ2-3; 16 bases are a match to TRBD2. V gave up 3 bases and J gave up 4 bases; unmatched junction bases: 7. The CDR3 is 18 amino acids. The CDR3 loop reads CASSLGTSGRANADTQYF. The CDR3 region has the DNA TGTGCCAGCAGTTTGGGGACTAGCGGGAGGGCCAACGCAGATACGCAGTATTTT.

CDR3 DNA sequence: TGTGCCAGCAGCTTAGCCGGGACAGGGTTTAGTTCACCCCTCCACTTT. Translated, it gives CASSLAGTGFSSPLHF. V and J are TRBV7-9 and TRBJ1-6, with 9 bases that match TRBD1. Losses at the gene ends were 0 bases for V and 9 bases for J; bases not matched to a gene: 6. The CDR3 loop spans 16 amino acids. Germline assignment: CDR1 SEHNR and CDR2 FQNEAQ (reference sequence).

This chain connects TRBV4-1 to TRBJ1-6, with a tentative D call TRBD1 (5 bases). The CDR3 consists of 17 residues. CDR1 is MGHRA and CDR2 is YSYEKL in the germline V gene. The V end was cut by 0 bases, the J end by 8 bases, with 17 bases between. The CDR3 nucleotides read TGCGCCAGCAGCCAAGAGGTTACTGCGGGGGGTCATTCACCCCTCCACTTT. This encodes CASSQEVTAGGHSPLHF.

The gene calls are TRBV29-1 and TRBJ1-5, with D perhaps TRBD1 (6 bases). Trimming pared 7 bases from V and 2 bases from J, leaving 12 bases between. The germline V gene encodes CDR1 SQVTM and CDR2 ANQGSEA. The CDR3 length is 13 residues. The CDR3 DNA follows: TGCAGCGCCCAGGCAGGGGGCAATCAGCCCCAGCATTTT. Translated: CSAQAGGNQPQHF.

J is TRBJ2-7 and V is TRBV30, with 7 bases lining up with TRBD1. The CDR3 sequence is 13 residues long. V dropped 5 bases and J dropped 6; count of bases not matched to a gene: 10. Germline V lookup: CDR1 GTSNPN, CDR2 SVGIG (reference sequence). The CDR3 DNA is TGTGCCTGGTGGAGAGACAGGGTGAGCGAGCAGTACTTC. Translating it yields CAWWRDRVSEQYF.

The chain uses TRBV2 and TRBJ2-3; 12 nucleotides match TRBD2. V lost 5 bases and J lost 6; bases outside the gene matches: 15. The germline V gene encodes CDR1 SNHLY and CDR2 FYNNEI. CDR3 size: 18 residues. CDR3 in amino acids: CASSWTSGTTPSRDTQYF. The CDR3 nucleotides read TGTGCCAGCAGTTGGACTAGCGGGACAACACCCAGCAGGGATACGCAGTATTTT. Together with reference TRBV2 and TRBJ2-3, the CDR3 gives the full variable domain: EPEVTQTPSHQVTQMGQEVILRCVPISNHLYFYWYRQILGQKVEFLVSFYNNEISEKSEIFDDQFSVERPDGSNFTLKIRSTKLEDSAMYFCASSWTSGTTPSRDTQYFGPGTRLTVL.

This sequence joins TRBV11-2 and TRBJ2-3; D not resolved. CDR1 is SGHAT and CDR2 is FQNNGV in the germline V gene. Trimming cost V 3 bases and J 2 bases, with 9 bases left between them. This CDR3 has 14 residues. The CDR3 DNA reads as TGTGCCAGCAGCTTTATCGATTACACAGATACGCAGTATTTT. Its translation is CASSFIDYTDTQYF.